These 24 T cell receptor beta chains were sequenced from one sample in a study of blood T cell repertoires in COVID-19. The assay was immunoSEQ multiplex PCR, and TCRdb's table has in-frame clones only and misses some. Of about 160,000 clones listed, 75% to 90% are singletons. Sequenced sample: peripheral blood. The receptors shown here come from a man aged 65-85 years with acute or convalescent COVID-19.

The V and J genes are TRBV6-1 and TRBJ2-7; 10 bases align to TRBD2. Germline V gene lookup returns CDR1 MNHNS and CDR2 SASEGT. J was trimmed by 5 bases and V by 4 bases; bases with no gene match: 11. This CDR3 is built from 16 residues. The CDR3 DNA reads as TGTGCCAGCAGTGGTTTGTCTAGCGGGAGCACGAACGAGCAGTACTTC. Translated, it gives CASSGLSSGSTNEQYF.

This rearrangement joins TRBV3-1 (or the pseudogene TRBV3-2) to TRBJ2-2; 8 nucleotides agree with TRBD2. Unmatched junction bases numbered 8, after V lost 1 base and J lost 4 bases. Germline CDR1 reads LGHDT; CDR2 reads YNNKEL (reference sequence). The CDR3 spans 17 residues. The CDR3 sequence is CASSQASLAGFTGELFF. CDR3 bases: TGTGCCAGCAGCCAAGCCTCCCTAGCGGGTTTCACCGGGGAGCTGTTTTTT.

This clone was detected many times. The chain combines TRBV5-4 with TRBJ2-2; 9 positions agree with TRBD2. CDR3 length: 16 amino acids. The V and J ends lost 5 bases and 5 bases, in that order; junction bases with no gene match: 10. CDR1 is SGHNT, CDR2 YYREEE, per germline (reference sequence). This chain's CDR3 is CASSPLSGGITGELFF. In DNA, the CDR3 is TGTGCCAGCAGTCCATTAAGCGGGGGGATTACCGGGGAGCTGTTTTTT.

This clone was counted ten times or more. V gene TRBV28 combines with J gene TRBJ2-3; TRBD1 agrees at 7 bases. V lost 4 bases, J lost 2 bases, and 9 bases stayed unmatched. Germline assignment: CDR1 MDHEN and CDR2 SYDVKM. CDR3 length: 16 amino acids. In nucleotides, the CDR3 is TGTGCCAGCAGTTGGACCTCAGGGGGATTCACAGATACGCAGTATTTT. It codes for CASSWTSGGFTDTQYF.

This clone was counted between two and nine times. Here the CDR3 DNA reads TGTGCCAGCAGCCCTCGGACACACACAGATACGCAGTATTTT. It specifies CASSPRTHTDTQYF. The chain recombines TRBV11-3 with TRBJ2-3; a weak D match, TRBD1 (5 bases). The CDR3 length is 14 residues. V was cut by 5 bases and J by 2 bases, with 11 bases left in between. CDR1 SGHNT and CDR2 YENEEA come from the germline V gene.

This chain uses TRBV15 with TRBJ2-3, with 10 bases fitting TRBD2. CDR3 size: 15 residues. V gave up 4 bases and J gave up 6 bases; unmatched junction bases: 7. Germline lookup yields CDR1 LNHNV and CDR2 YYDKDF (reference sequence). In DNA form, the CDR3 reads TGTGCCACCAGCATGGTCCTGGGACTAGCGGATACGCAGTATTTT. The encoded protein is CATSMVLGLADTQYF.

The chain joins TRBV19 to TRBJ2-1; weak D call: TRBD1 (5 bases). Trimming stripped 3 bases from V and 0 bases from J, with 9 bases between. The CDR3 runs to 15 residues. CDR1 LNHDA and CDR2 SQIVND come from the germline V gene (reference sequence). The CDR3 nucleotides are TGTGCCAGTAGTATTCAGGGCACCTCCTACAATGAGCAGTTCTTC. Residues: CASSIQGTSYNEQFF.

The chain has TRBV30 and TRBJ2-3; 8 positions agree with TRBD2. CDR1 and CDR2 (germline): GTSNPN, SVGIG (reference sequence). The CDR3 runs to 14 residues. With V trimmed by 6 bases and J by 1 base, 6 bases remained unmatched. CDR3 sequence: CACNGGGGTDTQYF. The CDR3 DNA sequence: TGTGCCTGCAACGGGGGGGGAGGCACAGATACGCAGTATTTT.

In this sample, this clone turned up a few times. The CDR3 nucleotides read TGTGCCTGGAGCGCGACGGGGACTGGTCACAATCAGCCCCAGCATTTT. Its translation: CAWSATGTGHNQPQHF. The chain recombines TRBV30 with TRBJ1-5, with D possibly matching TRBD1 (5 bases). The germline V gene has CDR1 GTSNPN and CDR2 SVGIG (reference sequence). This CDR3 is 16 amino acids long. Trimming removed 3 bases from V and 3 bases from J, with 18 bases in between.

The chain uses TRBV6-5 and TRBJ1-2, with D possibly matching TRBD1 (6 bases). Germline V gene sequence: CDR1 MNHEY, CDR2 SVGAGI. The CDR3 runs to 13 residues. The ends were cut back, 6 bases at V and 6 bases at J, with 14 bases in the middle. Here the CDR3 reads CASSTQGRDGYTF. In DNA form, the CDR3 reads TGTGCCAGCAGCACACAGGGTAGGGATGGCTACACCTTC.

The genes are TRBV29-1 and TRBJ2-7; D is possibly TRBD1 (5 bases). This CDR3 has 12 amino acids. Trimming took 3 bases from V and 12 from J, leaving 18 bases between them. Germline CDR1 reads SQVTM; CDR2 reads ANQGSEA. DNA for the CDR3: TGCAGCGTTGACGACAGCAAAACGGTACGGTACTTC. Its translation is CSVDDSKTVRYF.

The chain links TRBV4-2 to TRBJ2-7; 12 bases are a match to TRBD2. The CDR3 contains 16 residues. V gave up 0 bases and J gave up 3 bases; unmatched junction bases: 3. Germline V gives CDR1 LGHNA, CDR2 YNFKEQ. The CDR3 spells CASSQDSSGRGYEQYF. Written as DNA, the CDR3 is TGTGCCAGCAGCCAAGATTCTAGCGGGAGGGGCTACGAGCAGTACTTC.

V usage is TRBV6-1 and J usage is TRBJ1-2, with a possible D match to TRBD1 (5 bases). The CDR3 is 15 residues long. V was trimmed by 3 bases and J by 0 bases, leaving 11 bases between them. Germline CDR1 is MNHNS and CDR2 is SASEGT. The CDR3 DNA reads TGTGCCAGCAGTGAGGGGCGAGGCGCTAACTATGGCTACACCTTC. Translation: CASSEGRGANYGYTF.

The sample holds one count of this clone. This sequence joins TRBV19 and TRBJ2-3; D might be TRBD1 (7 bases). The CDR3 has 14 residues. CDR1 LNHDA and CDR2 SQIVND come from the germline V gene (reference sequence). V was shortened by 4 bases and J by 4 bases, with 12 bases between the two germline ends. This CDR3 reads CASSTDRDSDTQYF. Written as DNA, the CDR3 is TGTGCCAGTAGTACCGACAGGGACTCAGATACGCAGTATTTT.

The chain links TRBV5-1 to TRBJ1-2, with D perhaps TRBD1 (6 bases). V gave up 5 bases and J gave up 3 bases, with 8 bases separating them. CDR3 length equals 12 residues. The V gene's germline CDR1 is SGHRS and CDR2 YFSETQ. The CDR3 DNA reads TGCGCCAGCAGGGCAGGGGACTATGGCTACACCTTC. It is translated as CASRAGDYGYTF.

The chain uses TRBV7-2 and TRBJ2-1; D might be TRBD2 (6 bases). Germline CDR1 SGHTA, CDR2 FQGNSA. This CDR3 has 15 amino acids. Trimming took off 2 bases at V and 1 base at J, with 9 bases between the two ends. The CDR3 reads CASSLTRDSYNEQFF. Here the CDR3 DNA reads TGTGCCAGCAGCTTAACGCGGGATTCCTACAATGAGCAGTTCTTC.

The J gene is TRBJ2-3, the V gene TRBV25-1; 11 bases line up with TRBD1. V lost 5 bases and J lost 4; bases outside the gene matches: 5. This CDR3 is 15 amino acids long. The germline gives CDR1 MGHDK, CDR2 SYGVNS. In DNA, the CDR3 is TGTGCCAGCAGTAAACGGACAGGGGGCTCAGATACGCAGTATTTT. It yields the protein CASSKRTGGSDTQYF.

V usage is TRBV5-4 and J usage is TRBJ2-2; D is ambiguous. The CDR3 covers 14 residues. The germline gives CDR1 SGHNT, CDR2 YYREEE (reference sequence). Trimming took off 4 bases at V and 1 base at J, with 8 bases between the two ends. CDR3 sequence: CASSQPGNTGELFF. In DNA, the CDR3 is TGTGCCAGCAGCCAGCCAGGGAACACCGGGGAGCTGTTTTTT.

V and J are TRBV21-1 and TRBJ1-5; TRBD1 was called by the table and not checked on the DNA. TRBV21-1 is a pseudogene segment. The CDR3 covers 15 residues. This CDR3 is CASSKRKGPQGPQHF. The CDR3 DNA sequence: TGTGCCAGCAGCAAAAGGAAGGGTCCGCAGGGGCCCCAGCATTTT.

The chain is built from TRBV7-6 and TRBJ2-1, with 9 bases aligning to TRBD2. V shed 0 bases and J 4 bases; nucleotides not matched to a gene: 4. The germline CDR1 and CDR2 sequences are SGHVS and FNYEAQ. The CDR3 runs 16 residues. The chain's CDR3 is CASSLAPGLAYNEQFF. The CDR3 DNA sequence: TGTGCCAGCAGCTTAGCACCGGGACTAGCTTACAATGAGCAGTTCTTC. Full variable domain (rest looked up from reference TRBV7-6 and TRBJ2-1): GAGVSQSPRYKVTKRGQDVALRCDPISGHVSLYWYRQALGQGPEFLTYFNYEAQQDKSGLPNDRFSAERPEGSISTLTIQRTEQRDSAMYRCASSLAPGLAYNEQFFGPGTRLTVL.

V is TRBV5-1 and J is TRBJ2-1; TRBD2 might be the D (5 bases). V lost 4 bases, J lost 6 bases, and 20 bases lay in between. Germline V gene data show CDR1 as SGHRS and CDR2 as YFSETQ. The CDR3 is 16 residues long. The CDR3 loop is CASSLMTDSRVNEQFF. The CDR3 DNA sequence: TGCGCCAGCAGCCTTATGACGGACTCAAGGGTCAATGAGCAGTTCTTC. The full variable domain, with the rest looked up from reference TRBV5-1 and TRBJ2-1, is KAGVTQTPRYLIKTRGQQVTLSCSPISGHRSVSWYQQTPGQGLQFLFEYFSETQRNKGNFPGRFSGRQFSNSRSEMNVSTLELGDSALYLCASSLMTDSRVNEQFFGPGTRLTVL.

The chain is built from TRBV4-1 and TRBJ2-5; 8 nucleotides align to TRBD2. With V trimmed by 0 bases and J by 2 bases, 8 bases remained unmatched. This CDR3 comprises 17 residues. CDR1 MGHRA and CDR2 YSYEKL come from the germline V gene. The CDR3 protein is CASSQELGGGLQETQYF. The CDR3 region has the DNA TGCGCCAGCAGCCAAGAACTTGGCGGGGGGCTGCAAGAGACCCAGTACTTC.

The rearrangement uses TRBV6-6 and TRBJ2-2, with TRBD2 matching over 8 bases. The CDR3 has 15 residues. V trimming: 2 bases; J trimming: 6 bases; junction bases outside the gene matches: 5. The germline gives CDR1 MNHNY, CDR2 SVGAGI (reference sequence). As DNA, the CDR3 is TGTGCCAGCAGTTACGCCGGGACTAGTTCCGGGGAGCTGTTTTTT. This encodes CASSYAGTSSGELFF.

The rearrangement uses TRBV19 and TRBJ2-1; D may be TRBD1 (6 bases). The CDR3 loop spans 11 amino acids. Germline assignment: CDR1 LNHDA and CDR2 SQIVND (reference sequence). The V end was cut by 8 bases, the J end by 8 bases, with 10 bases between. The CDR3 coding sequence is TGTGCCAGTTCGCAGGGGCATGAGCAGTTCTTC. This sequence encodes CASSQGHEQFF.